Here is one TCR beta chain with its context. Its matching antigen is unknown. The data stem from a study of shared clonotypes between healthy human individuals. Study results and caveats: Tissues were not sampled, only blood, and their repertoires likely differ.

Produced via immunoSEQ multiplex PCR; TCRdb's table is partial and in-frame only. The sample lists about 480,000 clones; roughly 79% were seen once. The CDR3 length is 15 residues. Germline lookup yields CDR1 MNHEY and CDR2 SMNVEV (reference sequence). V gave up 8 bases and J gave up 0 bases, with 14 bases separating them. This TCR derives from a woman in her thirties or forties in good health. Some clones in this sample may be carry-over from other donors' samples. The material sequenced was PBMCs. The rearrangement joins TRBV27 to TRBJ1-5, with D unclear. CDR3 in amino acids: CASWSQTHSNQPQHF. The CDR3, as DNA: TGTGCCAGCTGGTCCCAAACCCATAGCAATCAGCCCCAGCATTTT.